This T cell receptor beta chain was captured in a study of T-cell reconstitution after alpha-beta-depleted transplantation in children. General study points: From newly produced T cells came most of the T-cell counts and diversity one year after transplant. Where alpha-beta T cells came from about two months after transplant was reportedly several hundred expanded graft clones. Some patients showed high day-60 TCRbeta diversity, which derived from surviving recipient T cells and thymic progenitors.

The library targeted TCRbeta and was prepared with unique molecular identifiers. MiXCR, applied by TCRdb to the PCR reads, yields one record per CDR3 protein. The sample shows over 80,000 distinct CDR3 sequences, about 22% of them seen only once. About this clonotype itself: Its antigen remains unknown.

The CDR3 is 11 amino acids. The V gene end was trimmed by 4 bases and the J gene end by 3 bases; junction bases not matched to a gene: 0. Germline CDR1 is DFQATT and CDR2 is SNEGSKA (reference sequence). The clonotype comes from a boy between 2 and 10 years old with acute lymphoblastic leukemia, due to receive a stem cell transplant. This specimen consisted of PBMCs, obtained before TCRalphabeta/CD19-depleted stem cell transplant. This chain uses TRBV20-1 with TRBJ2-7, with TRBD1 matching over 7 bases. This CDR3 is CSATGGYEQYF. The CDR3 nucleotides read TGCAGTGCTACAGGGGGCTACGAGCAGTACTTC.